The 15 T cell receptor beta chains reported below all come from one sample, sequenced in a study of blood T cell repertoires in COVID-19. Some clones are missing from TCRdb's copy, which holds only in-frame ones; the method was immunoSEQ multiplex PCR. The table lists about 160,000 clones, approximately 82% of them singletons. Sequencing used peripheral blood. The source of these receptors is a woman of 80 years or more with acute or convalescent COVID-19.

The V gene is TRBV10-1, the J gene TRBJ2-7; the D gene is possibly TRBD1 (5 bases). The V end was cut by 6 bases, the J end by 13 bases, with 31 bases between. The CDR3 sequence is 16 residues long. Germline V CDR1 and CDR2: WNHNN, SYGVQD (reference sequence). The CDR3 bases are TGCGCCAGCAGCGAGATGACTCTTGGGGCACCAGGTCAGATCTACTTC. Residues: CASSEMTLGAPGQIYF.

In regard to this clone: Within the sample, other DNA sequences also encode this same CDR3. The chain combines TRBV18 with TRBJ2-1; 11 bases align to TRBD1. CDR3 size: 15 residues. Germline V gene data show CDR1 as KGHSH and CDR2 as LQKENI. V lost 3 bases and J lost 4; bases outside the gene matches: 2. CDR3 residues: CASSPGTGGYNEQFF. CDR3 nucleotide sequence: TGTGCCAGCTCACCCGGGACAGGGGGATACAATGAGCAGTTCTTC.

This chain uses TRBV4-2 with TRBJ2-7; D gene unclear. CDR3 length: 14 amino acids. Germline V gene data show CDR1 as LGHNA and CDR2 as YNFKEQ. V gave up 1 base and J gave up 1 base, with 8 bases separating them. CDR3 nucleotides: TGTGCCAGCAGCCAAGGACTGGATTCCTACGAGCAGTACTTC. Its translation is CASSQGLDSYEQYF.

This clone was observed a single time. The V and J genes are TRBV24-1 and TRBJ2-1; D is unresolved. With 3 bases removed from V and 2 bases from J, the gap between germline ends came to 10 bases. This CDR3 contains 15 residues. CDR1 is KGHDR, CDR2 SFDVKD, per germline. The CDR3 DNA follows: TGTGCCACCAGTGATCCCGCGGCGGCCTACAATGAGCAGTTCTTC. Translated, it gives CATSDPAAAYNEQFF.

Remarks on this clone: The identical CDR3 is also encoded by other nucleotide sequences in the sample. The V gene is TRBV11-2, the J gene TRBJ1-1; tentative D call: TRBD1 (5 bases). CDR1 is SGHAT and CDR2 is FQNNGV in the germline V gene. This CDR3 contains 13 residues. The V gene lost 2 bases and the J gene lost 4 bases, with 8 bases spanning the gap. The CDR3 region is CASSLTGGTEAFF. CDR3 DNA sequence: TGTGCCAGCAGCTTAACCGGGGGCACTGAAGCTTTCTTT.

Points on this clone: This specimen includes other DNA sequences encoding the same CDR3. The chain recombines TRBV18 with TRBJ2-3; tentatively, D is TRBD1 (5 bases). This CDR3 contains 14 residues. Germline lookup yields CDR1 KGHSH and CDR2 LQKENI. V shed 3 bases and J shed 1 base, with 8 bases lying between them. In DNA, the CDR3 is TGTGCCAGCTCACCCACAGGAGGCACAGATACGCAGTATTTT. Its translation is CASSPTGGTDTQYF.

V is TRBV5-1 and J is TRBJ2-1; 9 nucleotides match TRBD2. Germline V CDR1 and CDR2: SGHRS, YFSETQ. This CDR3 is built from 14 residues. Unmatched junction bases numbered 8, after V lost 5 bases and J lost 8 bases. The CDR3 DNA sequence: TGCGCCAGCAGGCCTAGCGGGAATAGTGATGAGCAGTTCTTC. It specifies CASRPSGNSDEQFF.

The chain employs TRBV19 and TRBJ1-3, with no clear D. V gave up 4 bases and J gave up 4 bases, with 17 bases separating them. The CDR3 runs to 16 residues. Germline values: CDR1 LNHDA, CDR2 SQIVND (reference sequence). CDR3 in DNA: TGTGCCAGTAGTACCGGCAGCCAGACATTGGGAAACACCATATATTTT. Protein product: CASSTGSQTLGNTIYF.

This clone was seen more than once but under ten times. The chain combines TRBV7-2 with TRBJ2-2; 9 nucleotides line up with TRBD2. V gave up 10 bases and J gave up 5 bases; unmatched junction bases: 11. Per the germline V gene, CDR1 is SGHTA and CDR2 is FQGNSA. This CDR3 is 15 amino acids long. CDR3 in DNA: TGTGCCACTTCATATAGCGGGAGACAAACCGGGGAGCTGTTTTTT. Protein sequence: CATSYSGRQTGELFF. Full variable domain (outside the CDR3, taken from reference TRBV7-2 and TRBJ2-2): GAGVSQSPSNKVTEKGKDVELRCDPISGHTALYWYRQSLGQGLEFLIYFQGNSAPDKSGLPSDRFSAERTGGSVSTLTIQRTQQEDSAVYLCATSYSGRQTGELFFGEGSRLTVL.

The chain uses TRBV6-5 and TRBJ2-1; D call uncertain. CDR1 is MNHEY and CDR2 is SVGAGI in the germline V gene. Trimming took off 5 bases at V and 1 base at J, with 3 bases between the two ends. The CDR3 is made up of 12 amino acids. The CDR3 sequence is CASSLSYNEQFF. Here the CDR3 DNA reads TGTGCCAGCAGTCTATCCTACAATGAGCAGTTCTTC.

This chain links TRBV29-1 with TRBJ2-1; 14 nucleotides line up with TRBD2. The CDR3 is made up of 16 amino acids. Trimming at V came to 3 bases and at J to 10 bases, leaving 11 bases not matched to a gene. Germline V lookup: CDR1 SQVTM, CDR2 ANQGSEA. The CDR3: CSVELGLAGVRSEQFF. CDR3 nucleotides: TGCAGCGTTGAGCTGGGACTAGCGGGAGTAAGATCGGAGCAGTTCTTC.

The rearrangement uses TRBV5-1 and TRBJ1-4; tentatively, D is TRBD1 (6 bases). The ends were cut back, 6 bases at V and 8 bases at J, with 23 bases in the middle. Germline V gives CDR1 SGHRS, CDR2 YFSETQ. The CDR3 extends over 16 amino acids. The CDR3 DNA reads TGCGCCAGCAAGCAGCTGCGAGGGGGTTCGGGAGAAAAACTGTTTTTT. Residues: CASKQLRGGSGEKLFF.

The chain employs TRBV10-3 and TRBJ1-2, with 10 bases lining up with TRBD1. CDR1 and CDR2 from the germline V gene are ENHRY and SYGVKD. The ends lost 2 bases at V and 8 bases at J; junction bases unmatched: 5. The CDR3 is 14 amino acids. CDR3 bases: TGTGCCATCAGTGAGGACAGGGGGCGCGGAGGCTACACCTTC. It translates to CAISEDRGRGGYTF.

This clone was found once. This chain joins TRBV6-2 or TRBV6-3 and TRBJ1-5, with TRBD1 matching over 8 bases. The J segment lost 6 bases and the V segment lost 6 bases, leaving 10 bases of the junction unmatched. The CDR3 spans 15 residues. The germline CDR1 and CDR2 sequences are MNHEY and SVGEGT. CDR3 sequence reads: CASSRPGQVFQPQHF. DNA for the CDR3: TGTGCCAGCAGCCGACCGGGACAGGTCTTTCAGCCCCAGCATTTT.

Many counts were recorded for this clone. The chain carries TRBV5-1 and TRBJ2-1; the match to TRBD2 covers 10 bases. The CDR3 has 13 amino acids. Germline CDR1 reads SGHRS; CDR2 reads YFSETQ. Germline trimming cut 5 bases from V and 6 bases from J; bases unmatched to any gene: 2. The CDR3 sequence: CASRASGSNEQFF. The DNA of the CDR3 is TGCGCCAGCAGAGCTAGCGGGAGCAATGAGCAGTTCTTC.